Listed below are T cell receptor beta chains from one sample, sequenced in a study of OX40 agonist ivuxolimab in advanced cancers. Generated by immunoSEQ multiplex PCR, the TCRdb table keeps only in-frame clones and is missing some. The profile covers approximately 80,000 clones, with about 89% appearing a single time and more than 7.5% taken by the ten largest. The sequencing used CD4+ or CD8+ T cells sorted from blood, collected in a trial of the OX40 agonist ivuxolimab. The receptors stem from an adult with an advanced solid tumor such as melanoma, head and neck, liver or kidney cancer. Each CDR3 is given without its conserved first and last residue. Fields, in order: CDR3 length, J gene, V gene, CDR3 protein.

13 TRBJ1-4 TRBV4-1 ASSQAQFSGEKLF
11 TRBJ1-1 TRBV9 ASSGQGYTEAF
11 TRBJ2-1 TRBV27 ASSFGYGNEQF
14 TRBJ2-1 TRBV4-2 ASSQDRGQGLYEQF
10 TRBJ2-5 TRBV10-3 AISERQETQY
13 TRBJ2-1 TRBV4-2 ASSRGLAVDNEQF
12 TRBJ1-2 TRBV7-3 ASSPRGRDYGYT
14 TRBJ1-2 TRBV6-6 ASRTRGDSLFYGYT
11 TRBJ2-3 TRBV5-5 ASSLAGTDTQY
11 TRBJ2-3 TRBV30 AWSIESTDTQY
15 TRBJ2-2 TRBV9 ASSVDHRTAFTGELF
12 TRBJ1-5 TRBV6-5 ASSYIHSNQPQH
10 TRBJ2-7 TRBV28 ASSPGVYEQY
14 TRBJ2-7 TRBV18 ASSQVRGEELYEQY
12 TRBJ2-3 TRBV27 ASSLASGTDTQY
14 TRBJ2-2 TRBV4-3 ASSQGWGTNTGELF
10 TRBJ1-5 TRBV5-6 ASSPGGQPQH
12 TRBJ1-5 TRBV28 ASSLYEGNQPQH
12 TRBJ1-5 TRBV30 AWSVGVSNQPQH
14 TRBJ1-2 TRBV27 ASSLSNDRGLWGYT
11 TRBJ2-5 TRBV29-1 SVEQGASETQY
12 TRBJ2-1 TRBV30 AWEAGGPYNEQF
11 TRBJ1-4 TRBV5-6 ASTAVGNEKLF
10 TRBJ2-7 TRBV28 ASSLFPYEQY
9 TRBJ2-2 TRBV11-2 ASSSTGELF
13 TRBJ2-3 TRBV4-1 ASSQVGFITDTQY
15 TRBJ2-1 TRBV12-5 ASGSPPAGVSYNEQF
14 TRBJ2-7 TRBV2 ASFGTPGTPEYEQY
15 TRBJ2-1 TRBV19 ASSIAPNEGTNNEQF
11 TRBJ1-1 TRBV19 ASTRKGPTEAF
14 TRBJ2-1 TRBV6-6 ASSYWLAGSYNEQF
13 TRBJ2-6 TRBV9 ASSAGTAGANVLT
15 TRBJ1-1 TRBV7-8 ASSLAVAGIGNTEAF
16 TRBJ1-3 TRBV4-3 ASSQDFSHSLSGNTIY
16 TRBJ1-5 TRBV4-1 ASSQVFIAPPGNQPQH
13 TRBJ2-1 TRBV4-3 ASSEGVGSYNEQF